These 5 T cell receptor beta chains came from one sample sequenced in a study of vaccination and CD4 T cells after COVID-19. With the Oncomine TCR Beta short-read assay, DNA from cultured CD4+ T cells was sequenced. TCRdb re-called the PCR reads through MiXCR, storing one row per CDR3 protein. The sample shows approximately 8,100 distinct CDR3 sequences, 55% to 75% of them seen only once. Antigen specificity for these receptors is unknown. Documented treatment: roughly 11-day PBMC culture with coronavirus spike peptide pools or control peptides (ViraFEST assay). Sequenced sample: CD4+ T cells from blood, cultured in vitro. These receptors were taken from a human donor who had recovered from COVID-19.

This clonotype was detected only a few times. This chain joins TRBV7-9 and TRBJ1-1; 7 nucleotides align to TRBD1. Per germline, CDR1 SEHNR and CDR2 FQNEAQ (reference sequence). J was trimmed by 1 base and V by 9 bases; bases with no gene match: 8. This CDR3 has 14 amino acids. CDR3 sequence: CASTGVGGNTEAFF. CDR3 coding DNA: TGTGCCAGTACAGGGGTTGGGGGGAACACTGAAGCTTTCTTT.

This clonotype was detected a few times. The chain uses TRBV20-1 and TRBJ1-5; D possibly corresponds to TRBD1 (5 bases). V was clipped by 5 bases and J by 5 bases, with 16 bases between them. The germline CDR1 and CDR2 sequences are DFQATT and SNEGSKA (reference sequence). The CDR3 totals 14 residues. This CDR3 reads CSALGQGRDQPQHF. CDR3 coding DNA: TGCAGTGCTTTAGGGCAGGGTAGAGATCAGCCCCAGCATTTT.

The chain joins TRBV12-3 or TRBV12-4 to TRBJ2-5; possible D gene TRBD2, 5 bases. V was cut by 7 bases and J by 5 bases, with 20 bases left in between. This CDR3 has 15 residues. CDR3 region: CASTTRWGPGETQYF. The CDR3 DNA reads TGTGCCAGCACCACCCGATGGGGTCCGGGGGAGACCCAGTACTTC.

The table lists this clonotype with a few counts. V usage is TRBV10-3 and J usage is TRBJ1-6, with D maybe TRBD1 (6 bases). The V end lost 2 bases, the J end lost 6 bases, and 11 bases lay between the germline ends. Germline V gene lookup returns CDR1 ENHRY and CDR2 SYGVKD. CDR3 length equals 15 residues. As DNA, the CDR3 is TGTGCCATCAGTGAGAGGGGGGTGACTAATTCACCCCTCCACTTT. It encodes CAISERGVTNSPLHF.

The J gene is TRBJ2-7, the V gene TRBV5-1; D gene ambiguous. This CDR3 spans 15 amino acids. Between the trimmed V and J ends, which lost 0 bases and 2 bases, there was a span of 12 bases. The V gene's germline CDR1 is SGHRS and CDR2 YFSETQ. The chain's CDR3 is CASSLGRIQTYEQYF. CDR3 nucleotide sequence: TGCGCCAGCAGCTTGGGTCGTATCCAGACCTACGAGCAGTACTTC.